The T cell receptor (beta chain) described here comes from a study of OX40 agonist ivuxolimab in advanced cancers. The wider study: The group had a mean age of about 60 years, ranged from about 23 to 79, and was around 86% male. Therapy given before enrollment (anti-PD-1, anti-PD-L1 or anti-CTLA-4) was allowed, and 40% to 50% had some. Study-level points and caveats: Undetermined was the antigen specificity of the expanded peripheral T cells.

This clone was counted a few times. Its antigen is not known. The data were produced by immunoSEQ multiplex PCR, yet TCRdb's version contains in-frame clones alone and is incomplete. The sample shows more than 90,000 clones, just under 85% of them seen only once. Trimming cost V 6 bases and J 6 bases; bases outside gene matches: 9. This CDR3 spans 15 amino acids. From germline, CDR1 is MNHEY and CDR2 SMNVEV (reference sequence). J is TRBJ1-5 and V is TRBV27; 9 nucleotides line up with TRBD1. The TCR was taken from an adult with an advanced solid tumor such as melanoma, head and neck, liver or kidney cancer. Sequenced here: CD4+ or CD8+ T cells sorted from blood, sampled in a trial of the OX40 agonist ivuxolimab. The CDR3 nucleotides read TGTGCCAGCAGCTTCCTGGGACAGGGTTTTCAGCCCCAGCATTTT. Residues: CASSFLGQGFQPQHF.